The T cell receptor (beta chain) described here comes from a study of blood T cells in healthy people across ages. Between the trimmed V and J ends, which lost 0 bases and 3 bases, there was a span of 10 bases. The CDR3 is 14 residues long. Germline CDR1 SGDLS, CDR2 YYNGEE. Next came a second PCR, run for about 7 to 12 cycles, which used a sample-barcoded 5' primer along with a J-beta primer mix. TCRdb re-analysed the 5' RACE reads in MiXCR, keeping a single row per CDR3 protein. The sample consists of some 940,000 distinct CDR3 sequences, 25% to 30% of them appearing once. Per-sample PBMC isolation yielded at least 7 million cells. Total RNA extracted from each sample amounted to at least 5.5 micrograms. General study findings and limits: Roughly linear declines in TCR beta diversity per million T cells occurred with age.

This clonotype showed up many times. Its target is not known. This same sample was also taken into another study, of T cells of mothers and their children. Per that study: Thymic selection shapes TCR recombination output similarly in related and unrelated pairs.

Sequencing was carried out using blood. The rearrangement uses TRBV9 and TRBJ2-7; D is unclear. This receptor was taken from a woman aged 40 to 50 in good health. DNA of the CDR3: TGTGCCAGCAGCGTAGCAAAGGAGAGCTACGAGCAGTACTTC. Amino acid sequence: CASSVAKESYEQYF.